This T cell receptor beta chain was documented in a study of Tregs in tolerant kidney transplant recipients. This clone has only one observation. Its antigen is unknown. Assay used: immunoSEQ multiplex PCR; TCRdb lists only in-frame clones, some missing. The sample lists about 240,000 clones; 65% to 85% were seen once. Unstimulated regulatory T cells (CD4+CD25+CD127-), CD4+CD25- non-regulatory cells, CD4 and CD8 cells were FACS-sorted from thawed PBMCs. General study points: No direct test of biological reproducibility was done here. Activated donor B cell expansion appeared to reveal the most relevant donor-specific TCRbeta repertoire.

Germline V gene lookup returns CDR1 MNHNY and CDR2 SVGAGI (reference sequence). CDR3 size: 14 residues. The ends lost 2 bases at V and 4 bases at J; junction bases unmatched: 4. The sequencing sample was made of CD4+ T cells from blood. The V and J genes are TRBV6-6 and TRBJ1-2; TRBD1 matches 7 bases. The sequence was collected from a human donor in good health. The CDR3 loop is CASSYTDRVYGYTF. The DNA of the CDR3 is TGTGCCAGCAGTTACACCGACAGGGTCTATGGCTACACCTTC.